Below are 27 T cell receptor beta chains sequenced from a single sample in a study of cytomegalovirus exposure and HLA in healthy donors (dated by TCRdb to 2016 to 2017). The library was made by the immunoSEQ multiplex PCR assay. A mixture of 60 forward primers for TCR Vbeta segments and 13 reverse primers for TCR Jbeta segments was used in the multiplex PCR. TCRdb obtained this table from immuneACCESS and retained in-frame rearrangements with V and J assigned. These tables miss some clones; where compared with another copy, unresolved V genes account for less than half of the shortfall, and the remainder is unexplained. This sample is represented by 150,000 to 190,000 clones; 65% to 90% of them were singletons. The ten largest account for under 8.5% of the sample. Input material: PBMCs. Source of these receptors: a woman aged 45-65 years in good health and CMV-seropositive.

The CDR3 sequence is CASSANTGGGNEQFF. The CDR3 region has the DNA TGTGCCAGCAGCGCAAATACAGGGGGGGGGAATGAGCAGTTCTTC. This rearrangement joins TRBV9 to TRBJ2-1; D might be TRBD1 (8 bases). Trimming pared 3 bases from V and 7 bases from J, leaving 17 bases between. Germline lookup yields CDR1 SGDLS and CDR2 YYNGEE. This CDR3 region has 15 residues.

The chain couples TRBV2 to TRBJ1-2; D is perhaps TRBD1 (5 bases). The V end was cut by 2 bases, the J end by 7 bases, with 17 bases between. The CDR3 consists of 15 residues. Germline V gene data show CDR1 as SNHLY and CDR2 as FYNNEI. The CDR3 DNA follows: TGTGCCAGCAGTGAAAATAGCAGGGATTATGGTGGCTACACCTTC. It encodes CASSENSRDYGGYTF.

The rearrangement links TRBV7-9 to TRBJ1-4, with a tentative D call TRBD1 (5 bases). This CDR3 comprises 14 residues. Trimming stripped 3 bases from V and 3 bases from J, with 8 bases between. Per the germline V gene, CDR1 is SEHNR and CDR2 is FQNEAQ (reference sequence). The CDR3 DNA is TGTGCCAGCAGCTTGGGGGGAGCTAATGAAAAACTGTTTTTT. Protein product: CASSLGGANEKLFF.

The rearrangement uses TRBV5-4 and TRBJ2-1, with TRBD2 matching over 9 bases. The CDR3 sequence is 17 residues long. J lost 4 bases, V lost 2 bases, and 10 bases had no gene match. CDR1 and CDR2 (germline): SGHNT, YYREEE (reference sequence). CDR3 loop: CASSFPAGGLTYNEQFF. CDR3 nucleotides: TGTGCCAGCAGCTTTCCAGCGGGGGGCCTAACTTACAATGAGCAGTTCTTC.

This clone has more than one count but fewer than ten. The chain carries TRBV9 and TRBJ2-3; D may be TRBD2 (5 bases). This CDR3 comprises 15 residues. Germline CDR1 SGDLS, CDR2 YYNGEE. The germline V and J ends were trimmed by 0 bases and 6 bases, with 14 bases remaining between them. The CDR3 sequence: CASSVAGAPGDTQYF. For the CDR3, the DNA is TGTGCCAGCAGCGTAGCAGGCGCGCCGGGGGATACGCAGTATTTT.

V usage is TRBV6-1 and J usage is TRBJ1-1; a possible D gene is TRBD1 (6 bases). The CDR3 runs 17 residues. The V end was cut by 4 bases, the J end by 2 bases, with 20 bases between. Germline V gene lookup returns CDR1 MNHNS and CDR2 SASEGT. The CDR3 coding sequence is TGTGCCAGCAGTGGGCAAAAGGCAGGGGCTTTTAACACTGAAGCTTTCTTT. It is translated as CASSGQKAGAFNTEAFF.

This clone has a handful of counts. The J gene is TRBJ2-2, the V gene TRBV9; TRBD2 matches 8 bases. This CDR3 is 17 amino acids long. Per germline, CDR1 SGDLS and CDR2 YYNGEE. Trimming removed 0 bases from V and 0 bases from J; junction bases left unmatched: 4. The CDR3 sequence is CASSVGGGRSNTGELFF. The CDR3 DNA sequence: TGTGCCAGCAGCGTAGGCGGGGGGCGATCGAACACCGGGGAGCTGTTTTTT.

The sample holds a few counts of this clone. The rearrangement links TRBV7-6 to TRBJ2-2; D is undetermined. The V end was cut by 7 bases, the J end by 4 bases, with 16 bases between. Germline assignment: CDR1 SGHVS and CDR2 FNYEAQ. CDR3 length equals 15 residues. The CDR3 sequence: CASTPSILSTGELFF. CDR3 in DNA: TGTGCCAGCACCCCCTCGATACTTTCCACCGGGGAGCTGTTTTTT.

This clone was detected a few times. The chain has TRBV5-6 and TRBJ2-1; no clear D gene. Germline loops: CDR1 SGHDT, CDR2 YYEEEE. V shed 1 base and J shed 10 bases, with 9 bases lying between them. This CDR3 comprises 12 residues. The CDR3 bases are TGTGCCAGCAGCTTGTCTGTCGGGGAGCAGTTCTTC. Amino acid sequence: CASSLSVGEQFF.

V gene TRBV7-9 combines with J gene TRBJ2-1; maybe TRBD1 (6 bases). Looked up from germline, CDR1 is SEHNR and CDR2 is FQNEAQ (reference sequence). The CDR3 contains 13 residues. V was pared by 1 base and J by 7 bases, with 8 bases between. DNA for the CDR3: TGTGCCAGCAGCTTAGGCCAGGGGAATGAGCAGTTCTTC. Amino acids: CASSLGQGNEQFF.

The V gene is TRBV7-2, the J gene TRBJ2-2, with 8 bases fitting TRBD2. Germline CDR1 and CDR2: SGHTA and FQGNSA. Germline trimming cut 6 bases from V and 5 bases from J; bases unmatched to any gene: 8. This CDR3 has 15 residues. The CDR3 region has the DNA TGTGCCAGCAGAACACCGGGACTAGTAACCGGGGAGCTGTTTTTT. Amino acids: CASRTPGLVTGELFF. Combining the CDR3 with reference TRBV7-2 and TRBJ2-2 gives the whole variable domain GAGVSQSPSNKVTEKGKDVELRCDPISGHTALYWYRQSLGQGLEFLIYFQGNSAPDKSGLPSDRFSAERTGGSVSTLTIQRTQQEDSAVYLCASRTPGLVTGELFFGEGSRLTVL.

The chain recombines TRBV2 with TRBJ2-2; TRBD1 matches at 8 bases. The CDR3 runs to 15 residues. V dropped 5 bases and J dropped 2; count of bases not matched to a gene: 4. Per germline, CDR1 SNHLY and CDR2 FYNNEI. The CDR3 reads CASSRTGKNTGELFF. The DNA for the CDR3 is TGTGCCAGCAGTCGGACAGGGAAAAACACCGGGGAGCTGTTTTTT.

The chain links TRBV7-5 to TRBJ1-6; TRBD1, as called in the table, went unchecked against the DNA. TRBV7-5 is an annotated pseudogene. This CDR3 has 16 amino acids. The CDR3 DNA is TGTGCCAGAAGCCAAGACAGGGAGGTATATAATTCACCCCTCCACTTT. Protein: CARSQDREVYNSPLHF.

The rearrangement links TRBV27 to TRBJ2-7, with 10 bases identical to TRBD1. Germline V CDR1 and CDR2: MNHEY, SMNVEV (reference sequence). There are 15 residues in the CDR3. V lost 2 bases, J lost 8 bases, and 9 bases stayed unmatched. The CDR3 is CASSLGRGDRGKQYF. The CDR3 bases are TGTGCCAGCAGTTTAGGGCGGGGGGACAGGGGTAAGCAGTACTTC.

The genes are TRBV2 and TRBJ2-3; 13 positions agree with TRBD2. This CDR3 comprises 14 residues. Germline CDR1 is SNHLY and CDR2 is FYNNEI. The ends lost 5 bases at V and 13 bases at J; junction bases unmatched: 9. The CDR3 loop is CASSNGLAGAIKYF. In nucleotides, the CDR3 is TGTGCCAGCAGTAATGGACTAGCGGGGGCAATAAAGTATTTT.

Worth noting for this clone: Other DNA sequences in the same sample also yield this CDR3. The chain is built from TRBV18 and TRBJ1-1; 7 nucleotides align to TRBD1. The CDR3 totals 14 residues. V lost 3 bases, J lost 0 bases, and 1 base stayed unmatched. The V gene's germline CDR1 is KGHSH and CDR2 LQKENI. In DNA, the CDR3 is TGTGCCAGCTCACCGGACAGGATGAACACTGAAGCTTTCTTT. This codes for CASSPDRMNTEAFF. The full variable domain, with the rest looked up from reference TRBV18 and TRBJ1-1, is NAGVMQNPRHLVRRRGQEARLRCSPMKGHSHVYWYRQLPEEGLKFMVYLQKENIIDESGMPKERFSAEFPKEGPSILRIQQVVRGDSAAYFCASSPDRMNTEAFFGQGTRLTVV.

J is TRBJ1-5 and V is TRBV6-6, with D tentatively TRBD1 (6 bases). The V end was cut by 4 bases, the J end by 7 bases, with 11 bases between. From germline, CDR1 is MNHNY and CDR2 SVGAGI (reference sequence). There are 13 residues in the CDR3. Here the CDR3 reads CASSSGVGQPQHF. DNA for the CDR3: TGTGCCAGCAGTTCAGGGGTGGGGCAGCCCCAGCATTTT.

The chain recombines TRBV29-1 with TRBJ1-1; D might be TRBD1 (5 bases). V lost 6 bases, J lost 3 bases, and 14 bases lay in between. In germline, CDR1 is SQVTM, CDR2 ANQGSEA. The length of the CDR3 is 13 residues. CDR3 in amino acids: CSVETGGYTEAFF. Here the CDR3 DNA reads TGCAGCGTCGAAACCGGGGGTTACACTGAAGCTTTCTTT.

This clone has more than one count but fewer than ten. V gene TRBV9 combines with J gene TRBJ1-1; possible D gene TRBD1, 5 bases. The CDR3 sequence is 13 residues long. Germline values: CDR1 SGDLS, CDR2 YYNGEE. V lost 7 bases and J 6 bases, leaving 16 bases between the germline ends. The CDR3 nucleotides read TGTGCCAGCGGAATCCCAGGGTCTTCTGAAGCTTTCTTT. As protein: CASGIPGSSEAFF.

The count of this clone is one. The rearrangement joins TRBV6-1 to TRBJ2-7; 8 bases are shared with TRBD1. The trim removed 5 bases at V and 0 bases at J, leaving 6 bases unmatched. Looked up from germline, CDR1 is MNHNS and CDR2 is SASEGT. The CDR3 sequence is 15 residues long. The CDR3 here is CASSLDRGHSYEQYF. Here the CDR3 DNA reads TGTGCCAGCAGTCTTGACAGGGGCCACTCCTACGAGCAGTACTTC.

CDR3 sequence: CASGPGQGSSGANVLTF. CDR3 coding DNA: TGTGCTAGTGGTCCCGGACAGGGGTCCTCTGGGGCCAACGTCCTGACTTTC. This rearrangement joins TRBV12-5 to TRBJ2-6, with 9 bases aligning to TRBD1. Trimming took 5 bases from V and 0 from J; bases not matched to a gene: 5. Germline V gene sequence: CDR1 LGHNT, CDR2 FRNRAP. The CDR3 runs to 17 residues.

The chain is built from TRBV7-9 and TRBJ1-1; 11 bases map to TRBD1. The length of the CDR3 is 15 residues. Germline loops: CDR1 SEHNR, CDR2 FQNEAQ (reference sequence). J lost 7 bases, V lost 4 bases, and 8 bases had no gene match. CDR3 residues: CASSSADRGLGEAFF. CDR3 coding DNA: TGTGCCAGCAGCTCAGCGGACAGGGGGCTGGGTGAAGCTTTCTTT.

This clone was seen once. The chain links TRBV7-8 to TRBJ2-1; 9 bases map to TRBD1. Unmatched junction bases numbered 7, after V lost 4 bases and J lost 6 bases. Germline CDR1 and CDR2: SGHVS and FQNEAQ. The CDR3 runs 15 residues. The CDR3 DNA reads as TGTGCCAGCAGCTCAACCGGGACAGGGCCCAATGAGCAGTTCTTC. Translation gives CASSSTGTGPNEQFF.

The rearrangement uses TRBV28 and TRBJ2-7; D uncertain. Germline V CDR1 and CDR2: MDHEN, SYDVKM. Trimming took 8 bases from V and 0 from J, leaving 8 bases between them. The CDR3 runs to 12 residues. This CDR3 is CASVDTSYEQYF. CDR3 DNA sequence: TGTGCCAGCGTCGACACCTCCTACGAGCAGTACTTC.

The V call is TRBV4-3, the J call TRBJ2-3; 10 bases fit TRBD2. The germline CDR1 and CDR2 sequences are LGHNA and YSLEER. The CDR3 loop spans 18 amino acids. The trim removed 1 base at V and 0 bases at J, leaving 7 bases unmatched. The CDR3 loop is CASSQATRLAGSTDTQYF. The DNA for the CDR3 is TGCGCCAGCAGCCAAGCAACTAGACTAGCGGGTAGCACAGATACGCAGTATTTT.

This clone turned up a few times. Germline and junction disagree at one end, which may indicate a read error. As DNA, the CDR3 is TGTGCCAGCGGGACTAGCGGGCCCTGGAAGTTC. It encodes CASGTSGPWKF. The J gene is TRBJ2-7, the V gene TRBV6-1, with 12 bases matching TRBD2. The CDR3 covers 11 residues. Per the germline V gene, CDR1 is MNHNS and CDR2 is SASEGT.

This clone was seen a handful of times. This chain uses TRBV29-1 with TRBJ2-3, with a possible D match to TRBD2 (6 bases). Germline assignment: CDR1 SQVTM and CDR2 ANQGSEA. This CDR3 has 14 amino acids. V lost 7 bases to trimming and J lost 4 bases, with 18 bases between them. CDR3 region: CSGCGTLSSDTQYF. The CDR3 nucleotides are TGCAGCGGCTGCGGGACTTTATCTTCAGATACGCAGTATTTT.